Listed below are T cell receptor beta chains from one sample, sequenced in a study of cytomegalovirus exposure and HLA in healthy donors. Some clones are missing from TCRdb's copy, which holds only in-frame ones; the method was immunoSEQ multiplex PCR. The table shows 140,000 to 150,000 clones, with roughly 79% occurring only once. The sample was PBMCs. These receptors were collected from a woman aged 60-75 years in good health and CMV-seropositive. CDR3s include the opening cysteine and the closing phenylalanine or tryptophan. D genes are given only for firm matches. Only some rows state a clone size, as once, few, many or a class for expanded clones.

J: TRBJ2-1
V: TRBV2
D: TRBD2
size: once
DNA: TGTGCCAGCAGTATGACTAGCGGCCGAAATGAGCAGTTCTTC
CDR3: CASSMTSGRNEQFF

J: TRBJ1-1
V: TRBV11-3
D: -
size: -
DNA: TGTGCCAGCAGCCCCCGTCCGACAGCTGGTAAGATCGGCACTGAAGCTTTCTTT
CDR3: CASSPRPTAGKIGTEAFF

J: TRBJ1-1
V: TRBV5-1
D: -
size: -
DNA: TGCGCCAGCAGCTTGGCAGGGGAGTGGGGCACTGAAGCTTTCTTT
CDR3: CASSLAGEWGTEAFF

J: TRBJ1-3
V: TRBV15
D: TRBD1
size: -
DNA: TGTGCCACCAGCAGAGAACAGGGGGCTGGAAACACCATATATTTT
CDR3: CATSREQGAGNTIYF

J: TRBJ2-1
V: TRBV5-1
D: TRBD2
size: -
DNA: TGCGCCAGCGAGCGGGAGAACTCCTACAATGAGCAGTTCTTC
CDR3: CASERENSYNEQFF

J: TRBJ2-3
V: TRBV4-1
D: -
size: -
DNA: TGCGCCAGCAGCCAAAGGGAGGCAGATACGCAGTATTTT
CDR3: CASSQREADTQYF

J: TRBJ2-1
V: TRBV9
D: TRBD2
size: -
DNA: TGTGCCAGCAGCGTAGGACTAGCGGGTTACAATGAGCAGTTCTTC
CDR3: CASSVGLAGYNEQFF

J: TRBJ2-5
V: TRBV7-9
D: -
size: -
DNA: TGTGCCAGCAGCTTTAGCATGGTTGCGGAGACCCAGTACTTC
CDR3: CASSFSMVAETQYF

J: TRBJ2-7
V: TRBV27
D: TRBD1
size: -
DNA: TGTGCCAGCAGGGGAGACAGGGGATACGAGCAGTACTTC
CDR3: CASRGDRGYEQYF

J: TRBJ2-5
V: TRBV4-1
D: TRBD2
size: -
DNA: TGCGCCAGCAGCCGCGGAGCGACTAGCTCCGAAGAGACCCAGTACTTC
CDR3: CASSRGATSSEETQYF

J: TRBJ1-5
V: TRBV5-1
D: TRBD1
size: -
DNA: TGCGCCAGCAGCCCACAGGGGTCAGGGCCCCAGCATTTT
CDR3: CASSPQGSGPQHF

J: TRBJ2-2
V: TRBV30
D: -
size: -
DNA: TGTGCCTGGGCCGAAAGACTCACCGGGGAGCTGTTTTTT
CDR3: CAWAERLTGELFF

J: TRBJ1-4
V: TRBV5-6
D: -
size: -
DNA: TGTGCCAGCAGCTTGGCGGGCAGGGTGGTGGAAAAACTGTTTTTT
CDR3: CASSLAGRVVEKLFF

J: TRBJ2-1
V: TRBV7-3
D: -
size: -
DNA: TGTGCCAGCAGCCCGGGAAGGCAGCAGTTCTTC
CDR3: CASSPGRQQFF

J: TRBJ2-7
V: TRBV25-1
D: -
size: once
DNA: TGTGCCAGCAGTGAATCTAACAGGGGGGGCGACGAGCAGTACTTC
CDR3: CASSESNRGGDEQYF

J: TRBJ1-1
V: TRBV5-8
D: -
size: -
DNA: TGTGCCAGCAGCACCCCGGACAGTCCCCCGACTGAAGCTTTCTTT
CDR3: CASSTPDSPPTEAFF

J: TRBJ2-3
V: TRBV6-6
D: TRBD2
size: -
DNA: TGTGCCAGCAGTTACACTAGCGGCACAGATACGCAGTATTTT
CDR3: CASSYTSGTDTQYF

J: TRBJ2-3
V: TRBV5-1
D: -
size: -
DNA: TGCGCCAGCAGCTTTAATACAGATACGCAGTATTTT
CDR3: CASSFNTDTQYF

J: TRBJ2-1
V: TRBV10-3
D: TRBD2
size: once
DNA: TGTGCCATCAGTGACATACTAGCGAGAAACAATGAGCAGTTCTTC
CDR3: CAISDILARNNEQFF

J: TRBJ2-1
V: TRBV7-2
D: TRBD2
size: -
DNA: TGTGCCAGCAGCTTAGGAGCGGGAATGGGCAATGAGCAGTTCTTC
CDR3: CASSLGAGMGNEQFF

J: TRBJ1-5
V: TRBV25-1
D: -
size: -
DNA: TGTGCCAGCAGTGAATTAAGTTGGCAGATCAATCAGCCCCAGCATTTT
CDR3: CASSELSWQINQPQHF

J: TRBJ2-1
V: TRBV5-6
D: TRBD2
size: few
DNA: TGTGCCAGCAGATTGGGACTAGCAGACTACAATGAGCAGTTCTTC
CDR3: CASRLGLADYNEQFF

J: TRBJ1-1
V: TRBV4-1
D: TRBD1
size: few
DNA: TGCGCCAGCAGCCTCCGGGACAGGGGGGACACTGAAGCTTTCTTT
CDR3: CASSLRDRGDTEAFF

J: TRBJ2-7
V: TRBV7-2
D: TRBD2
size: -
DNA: TGTGCCAGCAGCGTCCCGGGACTAGCGGCCTTGGGCTCCTACGAGCAGTACTTC
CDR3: CASSVPGLAALGSYEQYF

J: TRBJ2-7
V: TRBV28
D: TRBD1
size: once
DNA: TGTGCCAGCAGTTATGAGGGGGCCTCCTACGAGCAGTACTTC
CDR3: CASSYEGASYEQYF

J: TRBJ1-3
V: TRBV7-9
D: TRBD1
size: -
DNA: TGTGCCAGCAGCTCCGCAGGGGGCACTGGAAACACCATATATTTT
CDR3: CASSSAGGTGNTIYF

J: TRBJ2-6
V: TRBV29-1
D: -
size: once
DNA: TGCAGCGTTGACGCGGGTGATGGGGCCAACGTCCTGACTTTC
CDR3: CSVDAGDGANVLTF

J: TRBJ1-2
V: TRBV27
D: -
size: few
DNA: TGTGCCAGCAGTTTATCGCTGGAGTATGGCTACACCTTC
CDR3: CASSLSLEYGYTF

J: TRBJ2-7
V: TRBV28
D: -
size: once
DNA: TGTGCCAGCACCCGCGGGTACGAGCAGTACTTC
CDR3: CASTRGYEQYF

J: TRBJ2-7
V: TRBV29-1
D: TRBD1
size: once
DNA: TGCAGCGTTGGCCAGGGGGCTTACGAGCAGTACTTC
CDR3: CSVGQGAYEQYF

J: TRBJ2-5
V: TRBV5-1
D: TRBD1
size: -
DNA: TGCGCCAGCAGCTCAGCAGGGGGCCCCCAAGAGACCCAGTACTTC
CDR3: CASSSAGGPQETQYF

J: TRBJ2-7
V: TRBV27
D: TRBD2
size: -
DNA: TGTGCCAGCAGTTATACCAGAGCGGGAGTGTACGAGCAGTACTTC
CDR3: CASSYTRAGVYEQYF

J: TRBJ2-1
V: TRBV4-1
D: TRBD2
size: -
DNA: TGCGCCAGCAGCCAAGCAACGGAGACTAGCGGGAGGAGGGGTGAGCAGTTCTTC
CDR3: CASSQATETSGRRGEQFF

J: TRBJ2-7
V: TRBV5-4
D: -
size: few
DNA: TGTGCCAGCAGCTTTAGCGGAGGGGAGACCTACGAGCAGTACTTC
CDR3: CASSFSGGETYEQYF

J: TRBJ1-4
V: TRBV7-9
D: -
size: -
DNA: TGTGCCAGCAGCTTGGGCTCAACTAATGAAAAACTGTTTTTT
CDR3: CASSLGSTNEKLFF

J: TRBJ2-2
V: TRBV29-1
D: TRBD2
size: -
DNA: TGCAGCGTTGAGCTAGCGGCGAACACCGGGGAGCTGTTTTTT
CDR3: CSVELAANTGELFF

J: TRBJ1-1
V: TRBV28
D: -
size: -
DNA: TGTGCCAGCAGCCCGCGAGTGGACAGAATGGTAAGAACTGAAGCTTTCTTT
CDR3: CASSPRVDRMVRTEAFF

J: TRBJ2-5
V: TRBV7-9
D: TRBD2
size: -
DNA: TGTGCCAGCAGCTTACAGGGACTAGCGGGAGAAGGAGAGACCCAGTACTTC
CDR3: CASSLQGLAGEGETQYF

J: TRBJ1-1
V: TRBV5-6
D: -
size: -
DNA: TGTGCCAGCAGCTTGGGGAGGGGCACAGATGAAGCTTTCTTT
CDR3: CASSLGRGTDEAFF

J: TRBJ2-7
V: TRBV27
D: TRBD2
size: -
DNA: TGTGCCAGCAGTATAGGCGGGAGCGACTACGAGCAGTACTTC
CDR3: CASSIGGSDYEQYF

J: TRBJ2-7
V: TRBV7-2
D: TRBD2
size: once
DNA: TGTGCCAGCAGCTTGCGGGAGGTAGAGGGCGAGCAGTACTTC
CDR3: CASSLREVEGEQYF

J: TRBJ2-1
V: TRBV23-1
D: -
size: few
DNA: TGCGCCAGCAGTCTTCCGGACGGGAACAATGAGCAGTTCTTC
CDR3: CASSLPDGNNEQFF

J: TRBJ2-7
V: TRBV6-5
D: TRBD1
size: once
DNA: TGTGCCAGCGGTATGCAGGGGGCAAACGAGCAGTACTTC
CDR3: CASGMQGANEQYF

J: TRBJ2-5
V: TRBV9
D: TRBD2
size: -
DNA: TGTGCCAGCAGCGTAGACCCCGGGAGGGCTGGTGAGACCCAGTACTTC
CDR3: CASSVDPGRAGETQYF